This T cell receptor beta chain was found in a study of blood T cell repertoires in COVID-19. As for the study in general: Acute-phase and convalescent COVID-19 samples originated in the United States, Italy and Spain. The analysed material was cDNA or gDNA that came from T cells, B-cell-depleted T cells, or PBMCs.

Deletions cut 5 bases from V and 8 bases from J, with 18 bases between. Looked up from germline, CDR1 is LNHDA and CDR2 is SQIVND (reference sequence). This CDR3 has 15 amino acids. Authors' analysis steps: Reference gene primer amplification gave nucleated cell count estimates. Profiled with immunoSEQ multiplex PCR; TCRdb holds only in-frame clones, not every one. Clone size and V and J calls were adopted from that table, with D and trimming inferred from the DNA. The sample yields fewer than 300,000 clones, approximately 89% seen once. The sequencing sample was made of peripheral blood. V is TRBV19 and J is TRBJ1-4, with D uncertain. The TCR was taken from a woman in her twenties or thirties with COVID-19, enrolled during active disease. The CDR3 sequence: CASSPRTAGREKLFF. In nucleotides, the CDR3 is TGTGCCAGTAGTCCGCGTACAGCCGGTCGCGAAAAACTGTTTTTT.